The 12 T cell receptor beta chains below were found in one sample sequenced in a study of shared clonotypes between healthy human individuals. TCRdb's table, derived via immunoSEQ multiplex PCR, lists solely in-frame clones and lacks some. The sample carries around 690,000 clones, about 92% recorded once. Sequenced material: memory CD8+ T cells from PBMCs. Specified subset: CD45RO+ cells pooled with CCR7-negative TemRA cells. These receptor sequences come from a man aged 18 to 30 in good health. Some clones in this sample may be carry-over from other donors' samples.

The V gene is TRBV11-2, the J gene TRBJ1-1; the D gene is possibly TRBD1 (5 bases). Germline loops: CDR1 SGHAT, CDR2 FQNNGV. The CDR3 sequence is 16 residues long. V was trimmed by 0 bases and J by 4 bases, leaving 15 bases between them. CDR3 DNA: TGTGCCAGCAGCTTAGATCCCCAGGGAGCGGGCACTGAAGCTTTCTTT. Residues: CASSLDPQGAGTEAFF.

This clone was counted between two and nine times. The sample holds other DNA sequences that translate to the same CDR3. The genes are TRBV7-9 and TRBJ1-1; D is unresolved. The CDR3 has 12 amino acids. Deletions cut 3 bases from V and 4 bases from J, with 6 bases between. Germline CDR1 SEHNR, CDR2 FQNEAQ (reference sequence). In nucleotides, the CDR3 is TGTGCCAGCAGCTTGGGCCCCACTGAAGCTTTCTTT. Its translation: CASSLGPTEAFF.

This clone showed up just once. The chain combines TRBV6-5 with TRBJ1-5, with D hard to call. V lost 2 bases and J 4 bases, leaving 9 bases between the germline ends. The CDR3 runs to 14 residues. Germline V gene lookup returns CDR1 MNHEY and CDR2 SVGAGI. DNA of the CDR3: TGTGCCAGCAGTTACAGTTCCGAAAATCAGCCCCAGCATTTT. Residues: CASSYSSENQPQHF.

The chain carries TRBV28 and TRBJ2-7; TRBD1 or TRBD2 may be the D gene (7 bases each). Germline CDR1 reads MDHEN; CDR2 reads SYDVKM. Trimming removed 1 base from V and 4 bases from J, with 14 bases in between. The CDR3 is made up of 15 amino acids. The CDR3 region is CASSLFGEGAYEQYF. The CDR3 DNA reads TGTGCCAGCAGTTTATTTGGGGAGGGGGCTTACGAGCAGTACTTC.

The chain uses TRBV2 and TRBJ1-4, with a tentative D call TRBD1 (5 bases). Trimming stripped 3 bases from V and 4 bases from J, with 9 bases between. Germline loops: CDR1 SNHLY, CDR2 FYNNEI. This CDR3 comprises 14 residues. CDR3 amino acids: CASSDSGLNEKLFF. Here the CDR3 DNA reads TGTGCCAGCAGTGACTCGGGGCTTAATGAAAAACTGTTTTTT. The full variable domain, rest sourced from reference TRBV2 and TRBJ1-4, is EPEVTQTPSHQVTQMGQEVILRCVPISNHLYFYWYRQILGQKVEFLVSFYNNEISEKSEIFDDQFSVERPDGSNFTLKIRSTKLEDSAMYFCASSDSGLNEKLFFGSGTQLSVL.

The chain uses TRBV27 and TRBJ1-4; 9 bases agree with TRBD1. The CDR3 is made up of 16 amino acids. Germline V lookup: CDR1 MNHEY, CDR2 SMNVEV (reference sequence). The V and J ends lost 4 bases and 6 bases, in that order; junction bases with no gene match: 9. The CDR3 bases are TGTGCCAGCAGTTCCAAAATCACAGGGGGCGATGAAAAACTGTTTTTT. Its translation: CASSSKITGGDEKLFF.

The chain combines TRBV9 with TRBJ2-7, with TRBD2 matching 11 bases. CDR1 and CDR2 (germline): SGDLS, YYNGEE. Trimming removed 4 bases from V and 3 bases from J; junction bases left unmatched: 3. CDR3 size: 14 residues. This CDR3 reads CASSLGLAGYEQYF. The CDR3 DNA reads as TGTGCCAGCAGCCTAGGACTAGCGGGCTACGAGCAGTACTTC.

The chain couples TRBV6-1 to TRBJ2-7, with D perhaps matching TRBD1 (5 bases). CDR3 length: 13 amino acids. The germline V gene encodes CDR1 MNHNS and CDR2 SASEGT. V was trimmed by 10 bases and J by 2 bases, leaving 15 bases between them. CDR3 bases: TGTGCCAACAATGACGACAGTACCTACGAGCAGTACTTC. This translates into CANNDDSTYEQYF.

This clone was detected once. The gene calls are TRBV6-5 and TRBJ2-2; 8 positions agree with TRBD1. The CDR3 contains 15 residues. J gave up 5 bases and V 2 bases, and 4 bases lay outside the gene matches. Germline V CDR1 and CDR2: MNHEY, SVGAGI. The CDR3 loop is CASSYPDRVTGELFF. The CDR3 DNA is TGTGCCAGCAGTTACCCGGACAGGGTAACCGGGGAGCTGTTTTTT.

The rearrangement uses TRBV6-5 and TRBJ2-5, with TRBD1 matching 11 bases. Per germline, CDR1 MNHEY and CDR2 SVGAGI. The ends lost 5 bases at V and 1 base at J; junction bases unmatched: 3. The CDR3 loop spans 15 amino acids. The CDR3 is CASSRDRGSQETQYF. In nucleotides, the CDR3 is TGTGCCAGCAGTCGGGACAGGGGGAGCCAAGAGACCCAGTACTTC.

The CDR3 loop is CASRGRDGREAYEQYF. The CDR3 bases are TGTGCCAGCAGGGGGAGGGACGGGAGGGAAGCCTACGAGCAGTACTTC. This sequence joins TRBV27 and TRBJ2-7; 8 bases map to TRBD2. J gave up 2 bases and V 6 bases, and 12 bases lay outside the gene matches. In germline, CDR1 is MNHEY, CDR2 SMNVEV (reference sequence). This CDR3 region has 16 residues.

In regard to this clone: It is unclear where the CDR3 begins or ends on the DNA, so no DNA is shown, and the CDR3 is as TCRdb lists it. This rearrangement joins TRBV6-1 to TRBJ1-1. Both ends counted, the CDR3 spans 11 residues. Germline V lookup: CDR1 MNHNS, CDR2 SASEGT. CDR3 sequence reads: CASTLGTEAFF.